This T cell receptor beta chain was recovered during a study of blood T cell repertoires in COVID-19. Study details: Acute and convalescent COVID-19 samples came from the United States, Italy and Spain. T cells, B-cell-depleted T cells, or PBMCs provided the cDNA or gDNA that served as material.

Original data processing: Estimates of nucleated cell counts were drawn from the amplification of reference gene primers. Libraries were prepared by immunoSEQ multiplex PCR; TCRdb keeps only in-frame clonotypes and omits some of them. That table is the source of V, J and clone size, and D and trimming were worked out from the DNA. The profile shows 30,000 to 45,000 clones, about nine tenths of them singletons. Germline CDR1 LNHDA, CDR2 SQIVND (reference sequence). The CDR3 is made up of 16 amino acids. V trimming: 5 bases; J trimming: 4 bases; junction bases outside the gene matches: 6. Specimen: peripheral blood. The chain uses TRBV19 and TRBJ2-5, with 14 positions matching TRBD2. The clonotype was recovered from a human donor in a cohort sampled during active COVID-19. The DNA for the CDR3 is TGTGCCAGTAGTTCTTGGACTAGCGGGAGGTTAGAGACCCAGTACTTC. This encodes CASSSWTSGRLETQYF.